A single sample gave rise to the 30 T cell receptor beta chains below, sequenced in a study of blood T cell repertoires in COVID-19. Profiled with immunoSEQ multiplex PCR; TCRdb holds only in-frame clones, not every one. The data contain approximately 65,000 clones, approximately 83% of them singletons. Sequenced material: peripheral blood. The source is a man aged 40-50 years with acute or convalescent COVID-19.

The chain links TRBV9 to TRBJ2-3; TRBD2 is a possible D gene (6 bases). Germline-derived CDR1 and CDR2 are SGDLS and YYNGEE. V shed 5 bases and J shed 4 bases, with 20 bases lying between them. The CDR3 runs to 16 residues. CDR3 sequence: CASSPLPGPGADTQYF. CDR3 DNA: TGTGCCAGCAGTCCTCTGCCGGGACCGGGGGCAGATACGCAGTATTTT.

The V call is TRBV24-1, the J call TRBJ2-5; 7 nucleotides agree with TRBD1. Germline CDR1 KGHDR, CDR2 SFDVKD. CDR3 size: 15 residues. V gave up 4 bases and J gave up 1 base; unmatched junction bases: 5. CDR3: CATSDHRGSQETQYF. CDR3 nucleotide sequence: TGTGCCACCAGTGACCACAGGGGCAGCCAAGAGACCCAGTACTTC.

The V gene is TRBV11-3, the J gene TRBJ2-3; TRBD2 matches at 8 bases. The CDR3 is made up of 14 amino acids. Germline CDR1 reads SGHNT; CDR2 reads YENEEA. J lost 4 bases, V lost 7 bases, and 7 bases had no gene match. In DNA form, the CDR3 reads TGTGCCAGCAACTCGGGGGGGCCTGCAGATACGCAGTATTTT. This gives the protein CASNSGGPADTQYF.

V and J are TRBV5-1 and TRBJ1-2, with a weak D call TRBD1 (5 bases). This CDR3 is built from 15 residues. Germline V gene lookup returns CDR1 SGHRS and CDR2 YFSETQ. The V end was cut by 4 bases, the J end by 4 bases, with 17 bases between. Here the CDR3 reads CASSPWGGSPYGYTF. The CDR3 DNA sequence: TGCGCCAGCAGCCCCTGGGGGGGATCGCCCTATGGCTACACCTTC. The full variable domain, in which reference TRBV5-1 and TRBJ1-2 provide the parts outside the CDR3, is KAGVTQTPRYLIKTRGQQVTLSCSPISGHRSVSWYQQTPGQGLQFLFEYFSETQRNKGNFPGRFSGRQFSNSRSEMNVSTLELGDSALYLCASSPWGGSPYGYTFGSGTRLTVV.

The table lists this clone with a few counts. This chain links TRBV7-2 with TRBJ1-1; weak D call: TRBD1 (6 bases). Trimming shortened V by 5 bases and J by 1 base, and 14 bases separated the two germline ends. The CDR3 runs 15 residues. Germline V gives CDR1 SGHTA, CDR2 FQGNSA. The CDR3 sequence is CASSRFPRGNTEAFF. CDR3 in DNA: TGTGCCAGCAGCCGCTTTCCCAGGGGGAACACTGAAGCTTTCTTT.

DNA of the CDR3: TGCAGCGTTGTGCTCTCCACTGGGGGGAATGAGCAGTTCTTC. It translates to CSVVLSTGGNEQFF. This chain links TRBV29-1 with TRBJ2-1; a possible D gene is TRBD2 (6 bases). CDR3 length: 14 amino acids. Germline V gives CDR1 SQVTM, CDR2 ANQGSEA. Trimming pared 4 bases from V and 7 bases from J, leaving 17 bases between.

The CDR3 reads CASSHFGGADTGELFF. CDR3 nucleotides: TGTGCCAGCAGTCACTTCGGGGGGGCGGACACCGGGGAGCTGTTTTTT. The rearrangement joins TRBV6-5 to TRBJ2-2, with 8 bases aligning to TRBD2. There are 16 residues in the CDR3. V lost 5 bases to trimming and J lost 3 bases; unmatched junction nucleotides: 8. Germline V gene lookup returns CDR1 MNHEY and CDR2 SVGAGI.

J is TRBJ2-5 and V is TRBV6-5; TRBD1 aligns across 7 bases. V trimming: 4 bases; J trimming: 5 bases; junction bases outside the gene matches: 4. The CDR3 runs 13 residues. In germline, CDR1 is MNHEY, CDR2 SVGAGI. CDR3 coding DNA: TGTGCCAGCAGTTCGACAGGGTTCGAGACCCAGTACTTC. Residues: CASSSTGFETQYF.

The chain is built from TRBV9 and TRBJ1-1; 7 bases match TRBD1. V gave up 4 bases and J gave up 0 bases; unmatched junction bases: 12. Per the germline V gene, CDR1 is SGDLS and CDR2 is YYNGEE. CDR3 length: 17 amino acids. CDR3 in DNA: TGTGCCAGCAGCCCTTGGGGCAGGGGGAACATGAACACTGAAGCTTTCTTT. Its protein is CASSPWGRGNMNTEAFF. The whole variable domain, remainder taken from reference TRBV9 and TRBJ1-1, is DSGVTQTPKHLITATGQRVTLRCSPRSGDLSVYWYQQSLDQGLQFLIQYYNGEERAKGNILERFSAQQFPDLHSELNLSSLELGDSALYFCASSPWGRGNMNTEAFFGQGTRLTVV.

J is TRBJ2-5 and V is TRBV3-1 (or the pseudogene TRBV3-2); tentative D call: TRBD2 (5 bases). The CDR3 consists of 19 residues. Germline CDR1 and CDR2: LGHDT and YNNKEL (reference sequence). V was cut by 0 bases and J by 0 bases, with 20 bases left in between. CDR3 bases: TGTGCCAGCAGCCAAGAAGGTCGAGGGTTGGCCCAGTACCAAGAGACCCAGTACTTC. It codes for CASSQEGRGLAQYQETQYF.

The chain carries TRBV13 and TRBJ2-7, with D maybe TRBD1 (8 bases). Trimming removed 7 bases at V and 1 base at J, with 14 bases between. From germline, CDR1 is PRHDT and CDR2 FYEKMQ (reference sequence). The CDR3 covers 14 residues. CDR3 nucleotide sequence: TGTGCCAGCAACGACAGGGGAGGGTCCTACGAGCAGTACTTC. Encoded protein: CASNDRGGSYEQYF. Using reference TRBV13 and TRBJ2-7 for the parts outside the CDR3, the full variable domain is AAGVIQSPRHLIKEKRETATLKCYPIPRHDTVYWYQQGPGQDPQFLISFYEKMQSDKGSIPDRFSAQQFSDYHSELNMSSLELGDSALYFCASNDRGGSYEQYFGPGTRLTVT.

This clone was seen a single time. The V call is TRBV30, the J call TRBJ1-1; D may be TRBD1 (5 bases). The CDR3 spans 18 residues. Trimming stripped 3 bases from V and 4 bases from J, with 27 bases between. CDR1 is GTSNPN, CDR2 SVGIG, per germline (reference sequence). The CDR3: CAWRPFTGSFDRGTEAFF. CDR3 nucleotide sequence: TGTGCCTGGAGGCCTTTCACAGGATCGTTCGACCGCGGCACTGAAGCTTTCTTT.

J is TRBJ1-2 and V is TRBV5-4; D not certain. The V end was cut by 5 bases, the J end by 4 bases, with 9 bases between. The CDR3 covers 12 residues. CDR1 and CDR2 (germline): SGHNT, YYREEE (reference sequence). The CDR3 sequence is CASRSGFYGYTF. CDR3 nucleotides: TGTGCCAGCAGATCGGGGTTCTATGGCTACACCTTC.

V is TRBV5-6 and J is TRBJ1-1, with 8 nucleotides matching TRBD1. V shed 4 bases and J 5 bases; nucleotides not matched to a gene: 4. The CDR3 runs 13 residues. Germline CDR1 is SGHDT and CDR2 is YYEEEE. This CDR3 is CASSPTGVTEAFF. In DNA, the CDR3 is TGTGCCAGCAGCCCGACAGGGGTAACTGAAGCTTTCTTT.

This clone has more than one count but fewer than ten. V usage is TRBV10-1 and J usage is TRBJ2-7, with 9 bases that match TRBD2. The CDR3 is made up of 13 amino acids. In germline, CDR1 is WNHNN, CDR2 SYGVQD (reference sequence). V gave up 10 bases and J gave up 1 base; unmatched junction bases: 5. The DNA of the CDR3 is TGCGCCACCATAGCGGGGGAATCCTACGAGCAGTACTTC. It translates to CATIAGESYEQYF.

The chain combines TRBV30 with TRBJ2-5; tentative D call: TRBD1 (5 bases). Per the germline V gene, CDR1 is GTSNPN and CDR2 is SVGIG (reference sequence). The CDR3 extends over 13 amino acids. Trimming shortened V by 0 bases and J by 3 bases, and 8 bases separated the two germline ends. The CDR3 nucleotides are TGTGCCTGGAGTGTAGAAGGGGAAGAGACCCAGTACTTC. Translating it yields CAWSVEGEETQYF.

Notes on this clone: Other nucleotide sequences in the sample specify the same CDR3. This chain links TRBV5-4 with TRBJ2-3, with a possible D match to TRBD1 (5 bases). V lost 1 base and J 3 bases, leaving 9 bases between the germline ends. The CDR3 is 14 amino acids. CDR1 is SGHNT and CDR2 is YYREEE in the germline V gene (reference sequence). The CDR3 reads CASSLRTYTDTQYF. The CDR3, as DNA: TGTGCCAGCAGCTTGAGGACATATACAGATACGCAGTATTTT.

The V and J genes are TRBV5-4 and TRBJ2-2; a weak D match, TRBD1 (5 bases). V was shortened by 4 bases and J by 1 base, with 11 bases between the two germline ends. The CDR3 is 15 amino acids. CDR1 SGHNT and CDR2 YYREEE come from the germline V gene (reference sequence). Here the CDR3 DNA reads TGTGCCAGCAGCCCAAAGACAGAGAACACCGGGGAGCTGTTTTTT. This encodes CASSPKTENTGELFF.

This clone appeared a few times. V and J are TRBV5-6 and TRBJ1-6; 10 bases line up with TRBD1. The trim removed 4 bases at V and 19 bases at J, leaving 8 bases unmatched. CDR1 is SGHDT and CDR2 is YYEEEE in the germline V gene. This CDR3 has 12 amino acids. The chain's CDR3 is CASSLRTGGWHF. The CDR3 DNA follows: TGTGCCAGCAGCCTTAGGACAGGGGGTTGGCACTTT.

CDR3 sequence (DNA): TGTGCCAGCAGCCAAGTTTTAGGGCGGGACGTGCAGTTCTTC. Translated: CASSQVLGRDVQFF. This rearrangement joins TRBV3-1 (or the pseudogene TRBV3-2) to TRBJ2-1, with D perhaps matching TRBD2 (6 bases). Germline V gene data show CDR1 as LGHDT and CDR2 as YNNKEL (reference sequence). V lost 1 base, J lost 12 bases, and 16 bases lay in between. CDR3 length: 14 amino acids.

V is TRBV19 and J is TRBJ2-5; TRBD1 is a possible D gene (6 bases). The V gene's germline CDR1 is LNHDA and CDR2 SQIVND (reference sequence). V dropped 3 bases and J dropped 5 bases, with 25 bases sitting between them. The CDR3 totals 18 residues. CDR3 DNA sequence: TGTGCCAGTAGTATCGGTCCCCGGCTGACAGGAGCCTTGGAGACCCAGTACTTC. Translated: CASSIGPRLTGALETQYF.

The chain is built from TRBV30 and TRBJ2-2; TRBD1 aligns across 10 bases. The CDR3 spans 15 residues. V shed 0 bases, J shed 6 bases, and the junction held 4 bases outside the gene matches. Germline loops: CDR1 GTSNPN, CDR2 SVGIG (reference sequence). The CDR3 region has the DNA TGTGCCTGGAGTGTACATGGGACAGGGGCCGGGGAGCTGTTTTTT. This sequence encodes CAWSVHGTGAGELFF.

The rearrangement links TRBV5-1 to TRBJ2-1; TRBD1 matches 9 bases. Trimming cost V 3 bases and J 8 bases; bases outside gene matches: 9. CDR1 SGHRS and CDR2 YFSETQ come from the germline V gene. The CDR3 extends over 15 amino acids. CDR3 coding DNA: TGCGCCAGCAGCTCTAGGACAGGGGTTAGCGATGAGCAGTTCTTC. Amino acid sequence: CASSSRTGVSDEQFF.

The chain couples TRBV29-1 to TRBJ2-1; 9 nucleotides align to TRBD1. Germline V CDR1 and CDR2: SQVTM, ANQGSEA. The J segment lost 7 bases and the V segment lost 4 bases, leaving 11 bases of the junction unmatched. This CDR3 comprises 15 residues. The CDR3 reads CSVVLGTGISNEQFF. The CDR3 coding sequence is TGCAGCGTTGTTCTCGGGACAGGGATCTCTAATGAGCAGTTCTTC.

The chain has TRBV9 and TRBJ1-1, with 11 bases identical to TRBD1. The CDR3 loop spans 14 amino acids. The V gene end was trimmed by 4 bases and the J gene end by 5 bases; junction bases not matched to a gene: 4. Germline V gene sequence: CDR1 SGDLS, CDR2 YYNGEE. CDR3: CASSSRDRGTEAFF. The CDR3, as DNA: TGTGCCAGCAGCTCCCGGGACAGGGGGACTGAAGCTTTCTTT.

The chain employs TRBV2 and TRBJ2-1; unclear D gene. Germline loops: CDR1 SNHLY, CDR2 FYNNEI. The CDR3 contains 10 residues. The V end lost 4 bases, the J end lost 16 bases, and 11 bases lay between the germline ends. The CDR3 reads CASSGSAPFF. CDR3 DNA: TGTGCCAGCAGTGGGAGTGCCCCCTTCTTC. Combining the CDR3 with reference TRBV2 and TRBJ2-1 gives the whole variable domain EPEVTQTPSHQVTQMGQEVILRCVPISNHLYFYWYRQILGQKVEFLVSFYNNEISEKSEIFDDQFSVERPDGSNFTLKIRSTKLEDSAMYFCASSGSAPFFGPGTRLTVL.

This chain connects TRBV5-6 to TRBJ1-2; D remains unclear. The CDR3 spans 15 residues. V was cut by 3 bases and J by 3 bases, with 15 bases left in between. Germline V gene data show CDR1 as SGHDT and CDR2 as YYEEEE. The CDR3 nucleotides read TGTGCCAGCAGCTCGGCCTTCCTTGGGCACTATGGCTACACCTTC. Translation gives CASSSAFLGHYGYTF.

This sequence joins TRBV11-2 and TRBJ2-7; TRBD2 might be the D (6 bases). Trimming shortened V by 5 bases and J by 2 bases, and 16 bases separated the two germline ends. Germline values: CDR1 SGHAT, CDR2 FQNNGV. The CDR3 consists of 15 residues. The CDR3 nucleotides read TGTGCCAGCAGCGCCCCAGGAGGGAGAGCCTACGAGCAGTACTTC. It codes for CASSAPGGRAYEQYF.

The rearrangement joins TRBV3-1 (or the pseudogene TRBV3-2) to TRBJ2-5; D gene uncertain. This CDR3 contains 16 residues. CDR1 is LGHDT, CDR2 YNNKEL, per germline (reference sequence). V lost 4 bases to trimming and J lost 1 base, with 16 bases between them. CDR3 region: CASSLLGSQAQETQYF. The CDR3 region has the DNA TGTGCCAGCAGCCTCCTCGGTTCGCAGGCCCAAGAGACCCAGTACTTC.

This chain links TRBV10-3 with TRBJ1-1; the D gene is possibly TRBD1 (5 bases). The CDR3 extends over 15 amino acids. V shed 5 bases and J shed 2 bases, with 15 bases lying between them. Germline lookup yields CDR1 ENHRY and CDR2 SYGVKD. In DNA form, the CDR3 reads TGTGCCATCAGTCCCTGGGGGGGAGAAAACACTGAAGCTTTCTTT. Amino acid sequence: CAISPWGGENTEAFF.